This passage covers 9 T cell receptor beta chains from one sample sequenced in a study of blood T cells in healthy people across ages. A sample-barcoded 5' primer and a J-beta primer mix were used in a second PCR of about 7 to 12 cycles. TCRdb re-called the 5' RACE reads with MiXCR, one entry per CDR3 protein. There are about 510,000 distinct CDR3 sequences in the sample; around 27% occur only once, and over 3.5% lies in the top ten. These same data were also listed under a study on T cells of mothers and their children.

Material for sequencing was blood. The receptors come from a boy younger than 10 in good health.

In regard to this clonotype: An end of the junction does not agree with germline; a read error may underlie this. The chain joins TRBV7-2 to TRBJ2-1, with 7 bases matching TRBD2. The J call is in doubt because the DNA end fits TRBJ2-5 better. Germline CDR1 SGHTA, CDR2 FQGNSA. The CDR3 spans 12 residues. The CDR3 here is CASSPGLEAQYF. DNA of the CDR3: TGTGCCAGCAGCCCCGGACTAGAGGCCCAGTACTTC.

The chain has TRBV19 and TRBJ1-4; D might be TRBD1 (5 bases). CDR1 and CDR2 from the germline V gene are LNHDA and SQIVND (reference sequence). The CDR3 is 17 amino acids. V lost 4 bases, J lost 4 bases, and 19 bases lay in between. CDR3 nucleotides: TGTGCCAGTAGTAAGACAGTCGGGCGGCGGTTTAATGAAAAACTGTTTTTT. Translation: CASSKTVGRRFNEKLFF.

The chain couples TRBV20-1 to TRBJ1-2; tentatively, D is TRBD1 (6 bases). The CDR3 is made up of 15 amino acids. The V and J ends lost 3 bases and 4 bases respectively, with 18 bases between them. Germline loops: CDR1 DFQATT, CDR2 SNEGSKA (reference sequence). CDR3 in amino acids: CSARGSRGIVYGYTF. The CDR3 bases are TGCAGTGCTAGGGGATCCAGGGGAATTGTCTATGGCTACACCTTC.

The rearrangement links TRBV27 to TRBJ1-2; D not certain. Trimming took 5 bases from V and 6 from J, leaving 16 bases between them. This CDR3 has 14 amino acids. CDR1 is MNHEY and CDR2 is SMNVEV in the germline V gene (reference sequence). CDR3 sequence (DNA): TGTGCCAGCAGTCCCGGCGCCTCATATGATGGCTACACCTTC. This gives the protein CASSPGASYDGYTF.

This clonotype has only a few counts. This chain links TRBV6-6 with TRBJ2-5, with a tentative D call TRBD1 (6 bases). Germline CDR1 is MNHNY and CDR2 is SVGAGI (reference sequence). The CDR3 has 14 residues. Between the trimmed V and J ends, which lost 7 bases and 3 bases, there was a span of 15 bases. The CDR3 sequence: CASTLPDSKETQYF. CDR3 nucleotides: TGTGCCAGCACTCTACCGGACAGTAAAGAGACCCAGTACTTC.

The chain uses TRBV4-3 and TRBJ1-3; D is unresolved. CDR1 LGHNA and CDR2 YSLEER come from the germline V gene. The CDR3 loop spans 15 amino acids. Trimming pared 3 bases from V and 0 bases from J, leaving 9 bases between. The CDR3 sequence is CASSQFRNSGNTIYF. Written as DNA, the CDR3 is TGCGCCAGCAGCCAGTTTCGCAACTCTGGAAACACCATATATTTT.

This clonotype was seen only a few times. V is TRBV15 and J is TRBJ2-3; D might be TRBD1 (6 bases). Trimming took 2 bases from V and 1 from J, leaving 13 bases between them. Per the germline V gene, CDR1 is LNHNV and CDR2 is YYDKDF (reference sequence). This CDR3 contains 16 residues. For the CDR3, the DNA is TGTGCCACCAGCAGATCCCCGGGACAACGCACAGATACGCAGTATTTT. Amino acid sequence: CATSRSPGQRTDTQYF.

This clonotype occurred a few times. V usage is TRBV7-6 and J usage is TRBJ2-7, with 10 bases fitting TRBD2. TRBJ2-1 explains the end of the DNA better; the J call may be wrong. The CDR3 covers 15 residues. Germline CDR1 and CDR2: SGHVS and FNYEAQ. The DNA of the CDR3 is TGTGCCAGCAGCTTAGGGGCTAGCGGGAGTGGTGAGCAGTTCTTC. This encodes CASSLGASGSGEQFF.

This rearrangement joins TRBV2 to TRBJ1-2, with TRBD1 matching over 9 bases. Germline CDR1 reads SNHLY; CDR2 reads FYNNEI. There are 13 residues in the CDR3. With V trimmed by 8 bases and J by 8 bases, 9 bases remained unmatched. As DNA, the CDR3 is TGTGCCAGCCGACCGGGACAGGGATTAGGCTACACCTTC. Residues: CASRPGQGLGYTF.